This T cell receptor beta chain was obtained from a study of blood T cell repertoires in COVID-19. Looking at the study overall: Some COVID-19 samples were acute and others convalescent; all came from the United States, Italy and Spain.

The CDR3 covers 13 residues. The ends lost 8 bases at V and 5 bases at J; junction bases unmatched: 5. Germline V gene sequence: CDR1 WSHSY, CDR2 SAAADI. The protocol was immunoSEQ multiplex PCR, while the TCRdb copy is restricted to in-frame clones and leaves out a portion. The repertoire includes 300,000 to 400,000 clones, almost 90% of them detected once, and 7.3% sits in the top ten. Seattle enrolled patients during active infection and tracked them longitudinally. The chain is built from TRBV10-2 and TRBJ1-4, with 7 bases lining up with TRBD1. The sample taken for sequencing was peripheral blood. The sequence was obtained from a woman between 65 and 79 years old with COVID-19, enrolled during active disease. The CDR3: CASARDRNEKLFF. CDR3 coding DNA: TGCGCCAGCGCCAGGGACAGAAATGAAAAACTGTTTTTT.